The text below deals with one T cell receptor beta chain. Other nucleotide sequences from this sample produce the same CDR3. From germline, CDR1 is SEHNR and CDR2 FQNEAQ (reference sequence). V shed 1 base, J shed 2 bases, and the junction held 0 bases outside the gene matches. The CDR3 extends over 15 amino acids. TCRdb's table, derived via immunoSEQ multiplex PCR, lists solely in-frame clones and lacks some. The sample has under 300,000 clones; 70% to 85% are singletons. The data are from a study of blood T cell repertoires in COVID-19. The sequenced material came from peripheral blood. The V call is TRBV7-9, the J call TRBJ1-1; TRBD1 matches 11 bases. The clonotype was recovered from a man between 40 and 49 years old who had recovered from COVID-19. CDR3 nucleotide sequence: TGTGCCAGCAGCTTAGGGACAGGGGGCAACACTGAAGCTTTCTTT. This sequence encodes CASSLGTGGNTEAFF.